This TCR beta chain was identified during a study of response to subunit inactivated influenza vaccine. V lost 5 bases, J lost 4 bases, and 11 bases stayed unmatched. The V gene's germline CDR1 is SEHNR and CDR2 FQNEAQ (reference sequence). There are 16 residues in the CDR3. TCRdb re-analysed the RT-PCR reads in MiXCR, keeping a single row per CDR3 protein. The table lists roughly 620,000 distinct CDR3 sequences, approximately 10% of them singletons, with 11% in the top ten. There are many counts of this clonotype. This sample was also put to use in a study of T cells expressing NK-cell markers. That source reports: 5'RACE template switching with UMIs generated TCR beta cDNA. TCR beta repertoires came from sorted CD3+CD56+NKG2C+, CD3+CD56+NKG2C- and CD3+CD56-NKG2C+ T cells. With respect to HCMV, seven of the eight sequenced donors were seropositive, and one was seronegative. The leading position in the CD3+CD56-NKG2C+ fraction of several donors also went to these clonotypes. Clones of NKG2C+ T cells that had expanded were of unclear HCMV specificity.

The receptor's source is a man in his forties or fifties who received an inactivated influenza vaccine. The V and J genes are TRBV7-9 and TRBJ2-3, with 8 bases that match TRBD2. Source: PBMCs from blood, taken on the day of vaccination. The CDR3 is CASSVTHPGGADTQYF. CDR3 DNA: TGTGCCAGCAGCGTCACTCACCCCGGGGGGGCAGATACGCAGTATTTT.